These 23 T cell receptor beta chains were sequenced from one sample in a study of blood T cell repertoires in COVID-19. Assay used: immunoSEQ multiplex PCR; TCRdb lists only in-frame clones, some missing. The data contain 10,000 to 15,000 clones, around 71% of them singletons. The sequenced material came from peripheral blood. The receptors shown here come from a man aged 55-75 years with COVID-19, enrolled during active disease.

The rearrangement uses TRBV5-5 and TRBJ2-1, with D unclear. CDR3 length equals 13 residues. The V end was cut by 6 bases, the J end by 0 bases, with 7 bases between. From germline, CDR1 is SGHKS and CDR2 YYEKEE (reference sequence). CDR3 protein: CASTESSYNEQFF. The CDR3 region has the DNA TGTGCCAGCACCGAGAGCTCCTACAATGAGCAGTTCTTC.

The gene calls are TRBV5-5 and TRBJ1-5; D call uncertain. This CDR3 has 15 amino acids. CDR1 and CDR2 (germline): SGHKS, YYEKEE (reference sequence). Trimming stripped 3 bases from V and 0 bases from J, with 10 bases between. DNA of the CDR3: TGTGCCAGCAGCTCCACAGTAAATAGCAATCAGCCCCAGCATTTT. Translation gives CASSSTVNSNQPQHF.

This sequence joins TRBV7-8 and TRBJ2-6, with a possible D match to TRBD1 (6 bases). The germline gives CDR1 SGHVS, CDR2 FQNEAQ. The V gene lost 4 bases and the J gene lost 3 bases, with 10 bases spanning the gap. The CDR3 is 15 amino acids. CDR3 in amino acids: CASSSRGIGANVLTF. In DNA form, the CDR3 reads TGTGCCAGCAGCTCCAGGGGAATTGGGGCCAACGTCCTGACTTTC.

The chain carries TRBV30 and TRBJ2-7, with D unclear. Trimming stripped 3 bases from V and 5 bases from J, with 8 bases between. Germline lookup yields CDR1 GTSNPN and CDR2 SVGIG (reference sequence). The CDR3 has 11 amino acids. The CDR3 protein is CAWSSLDEQYF. DNA for the CDR3: TGTGCCTGGAGCTCTCTCGACGAGCAGTACTTC.

By share, this clone counts as medium-sized. This rearrangement joins TRBV7-2 to TRBJ2-7; 9 nucleotides match TRBD1. Germline V gene data show CDR1 as SGHTA and CDR2 as FQGNSA. J lost 2 bases, V lost 4 bases, and 6 bases had no gene match. The CDR3 spans 15 residues. The CDR3 DNA is TGTGCCAGCAGCTGGGGACAGGGAAGGACCTACGAGCAGTACGTC. Protein product: CASSWGQGRTYEQYV.

The sample holds a few counts of this clone. V gene TRBV27 combines with J gene TRBJ2-3; 12 positions agree with TRBD2. The germline V gene has CDR1 MNHEY and CDR2 SMNVEV (reference sequence). The CDR3 covers 18 residues. Trimming removed 3 bases from V and 0 bases from J; junction bases left unmatched: 7. This CDR3 reads CASSFWASGGVSTDTQYF. Here the CDR3 DNA reads TGTGCCAGCAGTTTCTGGGCTAGCGGGGGGGTCAGCACAGATACGCAGTATTTT.

V usage is TRBV7-2 and J usage is TRBJ1-5, with D possibly TRBD1 on 5 matching bases. The germline gives CDR1 SGHTA, CDR2 FQGNSA. The ends were cut back, 3 bases at V and 4 bases at J, with 7 bases in the middle. The CDR3 is made up of 13 amino acids. The CDR3 DNA reads as TGTGCCAGCAGCTTCAGGACAAATCAGCCCCAGCATTTT. Encoded protein: CASSFRTNQPQHF. The full variable domain, rest sourced from reference TRBV7-2 and TRBJ1-5, is GAGVSQSPSNKVTEKGKDVELRCDPISGHTALYWYRQSLGQGLEFLIYFQGNSAPDKSGLPSDRFSAERTGGSVSTLTIQRTQQEDSAVYLCASSFRTNQPQHFGDGTRLSIL.

The genes are TRBV2 and TRBJ2-4; D call uncertain. CDR1 is SNHLY and CDR2 is FYNNEI in the germline V gene. Trimming took 3 bases from V and 3 from J, leaving 6 bases between them. The CDR3 is made up of 13 amino acids. The DNA for the CDR3 is TGTGCCAGCAGTGAGGCTGACAAAAACATTCAGTACTTC. This encodes CASSEADKNIQYF.

The chain recombines TRBV6-2 or TRBV6-3 with TRBJ2-2, with TRBD2 matching over 14 bases. V was pared by 0 bases and J by 1 base, with 7 bases of the junction left unmatched. The CDR3 has 20 residues. The germline gives CDR1 MNHEY, CDR2 SVGEGT. The CDR3 is CASSYSLGLAGAVNTGELFF. The CDR3 nucleotides read TGTGCCAGCAGTTACTCGTTGGGACTAGCGGGAGCGGTGAACACCGGGGAGCTGTTTTTT.

This clone was counted only a few times. The V gene is TRBV10-3, the J gene TRBJ2-2; the match to TRBD1 covers 8 bases. Germline CDR1 and CDR2: ENHRY and SYGVKD. V dropped 4 bases and J dropped 8; count of bases not matched to a gene: 6. The CDR3 runs 14 residues. CDR3 protein: CAISGGQVPGELFF. CDR3 nucleotide sequence: TGTGCCATCAGTGGGGGACAGGTCCCTGGGGAGCTGTTTTTT.

This clone was seen only a few times. V and J are TRBV7-2 and TRBJ2-7; 8 nucleotides line up with TRBD1. V dropped 1 base and J dropped 5; count of bases not matched to a gene: 4. The CDR3 runs to 14 residues. Germline V CDR1 and CDR2: SGHTA, FQGNSA. The CDR3 region has the DNA TGTGCCAGCAGCTTAGTGCTACAGGGGGACGAGCAGTACGTC. It specifies CASSLVLQGDEQYV.

This clone is medium-sized within its sample. The rearrangement joins TRBV7-8 to TRBJ1-6; TRBD1 is a possible D gene (6 bases). The CDR3 totals 13 residues. Trimming pared 1 base from V and 13 bases from J, leaving 11 bases between. Per germline, CDR1 SGHVS and CDR2 FQNEAQ. The CDR3 DNA reads TGTGCCAGCAGCTTAGTACAGGGAGTGCCCCTCCACTTT. Encoded protein: CASSLVQGVPLHF. The full variable domain, rest sourced from reference TRBV7-8 and TRBJ1-6, is GAGVSQSPRYKVAKRGQDVALRCDPISGHVSLFWYQQALGQGPEFLTYFQNEAQLDKSGLPSDRFFAERPEGSVSTLKIQRTQQEDSAVYLCASSLVQGVPLHFGNGTRLTVT.

The J gene is TRBJ2-2, the V gene TRBV9; no clear D gene. This CDR3 has 13 amino acids. Germline CDR1 reads SGDLS; CDR2 reads YYNGEE. V was trimmed by 0 bases and J by 8 bases, leaving 8 bases between them. The CDR3 reads CASSVVLTGELFF. The CDR3 region has the DNA TGTGCCAGCAGCGTAGTGCTAACTGGGGAGCTGTTTTTT.

V usage is TRBV5-5 and J usage is TRBJ1-3, with 7 bases matching TRBD1. This CDR3 has 16 residues. Trimming at V came to 4 bases and at J to 1 base, leaving 8 bases not matched to a gene. Germline CDR1 is SGHKS and CDR2 is YYEKEE (reference sequence). The CDR3 region has the DNA TGTGCCAGCAGCAACGGGACAGCTTCTTCTGGAAACACCATATATTTT. This encodes CASSNGTASSGNTIYF.

This clone was seen more than once but under ten times. The chain employs TRBV5-1 and TRBJ1-4; D not resolved. The CDR3 runs 15 residues. Deletions cut 0 bases from V and 4 bases from J, with 10 bases between. Germline loops: CDR1 SGHRS, CDR2 YFSETQ. The CDR3, as DNA: TGCGCCAGCAGCTTGGAGAGGGCCCATAATGAAAAACTGTTTTTT. Its translation is CASSLERAHNEKLFF.

This rearrangement joins TRBV19 to TRBJ1-3; D perhaps matches TRBD1 (6 bases). The CDR3 covers 16 residues. CDR1 and CDR2 from the germline V gene are LNHDA and SQIVND (reference sequence). V shed 5 bases and J shed 1 base, with 15 bases lying between them. CDR3 region: CASSHRDMESGNTIYF. The DNA for the CDR3 is TGTGCCAGTAGTCACCGGGACATGGAATCTGGAAACACCATATATTTT.

This chain uses TRBV3-1 (or the pseudogene TRBV3-2) with TRBJ2-4; TRBD2 might be the D (5 bases). The CDR3 consists of 15 residues. Trimming left V 2 bases short and J 0 bases short, with 8 bases between. Germline V CDR1 and CDR2: LGHDT, YNNKEL (reference sequence). The CDR3 sequence: CASSQTEGAKNIQYF. In DNA, the CDR3 is TGTGCCAGCAGCCAAACCGAGGGAGCCAAAAACATTCAGTACTTC.

V and J are TRBV27 and TRBJ2-1; TRBD2 matches 9 bases. Germline V lookup: CDR1 MNHEY, CDR2 SMNVEV (reference sequence). V trimming: 5 bases; J trimming: 13 bases; junction bases outside the gene matches: 15. The CDR3 contains 15 residues. The DNA for the CDR3 is TGTGCCAGCAGTGTAAGCGGGGGGACAACGAGTGAACAGTTCTTC. It translates to CASSVSGGTTSEQFF.

The chain recombines TRBV9 with TRBJ2-2; maybe TRBD2 (5 bases). Germline CDR1 SGDLS, CDR2 YYNGEE. CDR3 length: 16 residues. Between the trimmed V and J ends, which lost 0 bases and 5 bases, there was a span of 14 bases. The CDR3 protein is CASSVVGSTTTGELFF. DNA for the CDR3: TGTGCCAGCAGCGTAGTGGGCTCGACTACGACCGGGGAGCTGTTTTTT.

The CDR3 loop reads CASSVGPTPGGTQYF. The CDR3, as DNA: TGTGCCAGCAGCGTCGGTCCTACCCCTGGTGGGACCCAGTACTTC. The chain joins TRBV9 to TRBJ2-5; D gene ambiguous. Germline V gene data show CDR1 as SGDLS and CDR2 as YYNGEE. The V gene lost 2 bases and the J gene lost 7 bases, with 18 bases spanning the gap. The CDR3 extends over 15 amino acids.

The gene calls are TRBV7-2 and TRBJ1-3; 9 bases line up with TRBD1. The length of the CDR3 is 17 residues. Per germline, CDR1 SGHTA and CDR2 FQGNSA. V lost 1 base and J lost 0; bases outside the gene matches: 4. The DNA of the CDR3 is TGTGCCAGCAGCTTAGGGGGACAGGGCCTCTCTGGAAACACCATATATTTT. Translated: CASSLGGQGLSGNTIYF. The full variable domain, its missing parts supplied by reference TRBV7-2 and TRBJ1-3, is GAGVSQSPSNKVTEKGKDVELRCDPISGHTALYWYRQSLGQGLEFLIYFQGNSAPDKSGLPSDRFSAERTGGSVSTLTIQRTQQEDSAVYLCASSLGGQGLSGNTIYFGEGSWLTVV.

The chain uses TRBV7-9 and TRBJ2-3; the match to TRBD2 covers 7 bases. Germline values: CDR1 SEHNR, CDR2 FQNEAQ (reference sequence). There are 15 residues in the CDR3. J lost 1 base, V lost 0 bases, and 1 base had no gene match. The CDR3 region has the DNA TGTGCCAGCAGCTTAGCGGCGGGGGGCACAGATACGCAGTATTTT. This codes for CASSLAAGGTDTQYF.

The genes are TRBV9 and TRBJ2-3, with D maybe TRBD1 (5 bases). The CDR3 is made up of 14 amino acids. V lost 0 bases and J 6 bases, leaving 11 bases between the germline ends. Germline CDR1 reads SGDLS; CDR2 reads YYNGEE. Here the CDR3 DNA reads TGTGCCAGCAGCGTAGAGGGGTTAGAGGATACGCAGTATTTT. Protein sequence: CASSVEGLEDTQYF.